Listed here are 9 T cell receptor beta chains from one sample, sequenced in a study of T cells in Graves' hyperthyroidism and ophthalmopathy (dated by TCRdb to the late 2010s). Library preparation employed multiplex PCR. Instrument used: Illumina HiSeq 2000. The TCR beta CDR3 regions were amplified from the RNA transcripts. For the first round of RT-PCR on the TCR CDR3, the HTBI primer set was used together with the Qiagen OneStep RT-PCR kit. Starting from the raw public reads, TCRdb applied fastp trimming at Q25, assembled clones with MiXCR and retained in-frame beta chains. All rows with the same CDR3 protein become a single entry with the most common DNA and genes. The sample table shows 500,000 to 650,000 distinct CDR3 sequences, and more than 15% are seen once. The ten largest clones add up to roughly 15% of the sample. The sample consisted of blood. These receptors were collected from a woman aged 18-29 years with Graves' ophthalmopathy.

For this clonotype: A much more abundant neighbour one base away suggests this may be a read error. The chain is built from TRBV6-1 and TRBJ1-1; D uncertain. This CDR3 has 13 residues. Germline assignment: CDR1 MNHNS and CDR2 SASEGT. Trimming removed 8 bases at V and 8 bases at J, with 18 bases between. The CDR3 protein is CASQLTEVREAFF. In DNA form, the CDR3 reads TGTGCCAGCCAACTGACTGAGGTGAGAGAAGCTTTCTTT.

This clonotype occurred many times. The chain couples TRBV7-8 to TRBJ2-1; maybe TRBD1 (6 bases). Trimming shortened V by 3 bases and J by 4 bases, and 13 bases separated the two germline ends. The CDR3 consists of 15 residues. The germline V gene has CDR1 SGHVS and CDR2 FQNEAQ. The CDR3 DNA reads TGTGCCAGCAGCTTGAACGACAGGTTTTACAATGAGCAGTTCTTC. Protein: CASSLNDRFYNEQFF.

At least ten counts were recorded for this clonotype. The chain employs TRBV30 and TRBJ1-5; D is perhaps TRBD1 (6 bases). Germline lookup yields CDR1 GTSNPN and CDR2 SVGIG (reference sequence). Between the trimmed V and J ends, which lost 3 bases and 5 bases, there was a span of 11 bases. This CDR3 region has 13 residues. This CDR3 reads CAWSPDSDQPQHF. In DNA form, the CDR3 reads TGTGCCTGGAGCCCGGACAGTGATCAGCCCCAGCATTTT.

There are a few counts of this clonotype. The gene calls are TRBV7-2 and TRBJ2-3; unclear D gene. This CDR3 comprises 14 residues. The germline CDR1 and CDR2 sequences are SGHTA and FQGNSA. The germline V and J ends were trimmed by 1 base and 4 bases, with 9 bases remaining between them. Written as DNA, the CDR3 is TGTGCCAGCAGCTTAGATACTCCTCCAGATACGCAGTATTTT. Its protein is CASSLDTPPDTQYF.

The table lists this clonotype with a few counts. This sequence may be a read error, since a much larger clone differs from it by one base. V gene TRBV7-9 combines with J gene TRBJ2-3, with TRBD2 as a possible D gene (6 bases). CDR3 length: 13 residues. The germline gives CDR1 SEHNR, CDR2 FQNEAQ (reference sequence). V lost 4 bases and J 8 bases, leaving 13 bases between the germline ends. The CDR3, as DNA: TGTGCCAGCAGCTGGAGCGGGTCAGGTACGCAGTATTTT. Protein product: CASSWSGSGTQYF.

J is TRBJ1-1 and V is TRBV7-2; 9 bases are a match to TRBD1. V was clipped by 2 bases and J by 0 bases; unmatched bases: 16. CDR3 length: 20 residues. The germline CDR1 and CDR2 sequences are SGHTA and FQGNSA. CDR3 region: CASSLNLGGGWTGVNTEAFF. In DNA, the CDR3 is TGTGCCAGCAGCTTAAACTTGGGAGGGGGTTGGACAGGGGTGAACACTGAAGCTTTCTTT.

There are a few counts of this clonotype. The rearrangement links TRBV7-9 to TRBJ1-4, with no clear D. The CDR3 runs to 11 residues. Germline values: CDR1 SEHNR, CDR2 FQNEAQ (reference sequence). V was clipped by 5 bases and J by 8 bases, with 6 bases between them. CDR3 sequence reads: CASSLQEKLFF. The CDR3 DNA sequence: TGTGCCAGCAGCCTGCAAGAAAAACTGTTTTTT.

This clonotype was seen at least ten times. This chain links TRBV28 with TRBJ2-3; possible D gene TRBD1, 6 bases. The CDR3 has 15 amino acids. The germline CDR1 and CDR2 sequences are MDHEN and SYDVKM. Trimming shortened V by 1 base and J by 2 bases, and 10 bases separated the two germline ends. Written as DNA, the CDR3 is TGTGCCAGCAGTTTATTCCGGACAGACACAGATACGCAGTATTTT. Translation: CASSLFRTDTDTQYF. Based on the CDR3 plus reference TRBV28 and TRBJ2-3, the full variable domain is DVKVTQSSRYLVKRTGEKVFLECVQDMDHENMFWYRQDPGLGLRLIYFSYDVKMKEKGDIPEGYSVSREKKERFSLILESASTNQTSMYLCASSLFRTDTDTQYFGPGTRLTVL.

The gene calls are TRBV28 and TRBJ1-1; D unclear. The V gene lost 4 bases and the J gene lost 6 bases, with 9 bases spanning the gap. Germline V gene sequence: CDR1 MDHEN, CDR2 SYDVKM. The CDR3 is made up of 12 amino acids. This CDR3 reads CASSSSLAEAFF. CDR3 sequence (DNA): TGTGCCAGCAGTTCCAGTCTCGCTGAAGCTTTCTTT.